This T cell receptor (beta chain) came from a study of T cells in Graves' hyperthyroidism and ophthalmopathy. Study-wide results and limits: Model predictions of ophthalmopathy came a median around 6.5 months before onset.

The V and J ends lost 6 bases and 2 bases respectively, with 22 bases between them. Germline V CDR1 and CDR2: LNHDA, SQIVND (reference sequence). This CDR3 comprises 17 residues. At least ten counts were recorded for this clonotype. Its specificity is not known. Ophthalmopathy patients had moderate-to-severe active disease, CAS ≥3, NOSPECS ≥4, and disease duration under 3 months. Each diagnosis drew on symptoms, thyroxine, TRAb, thyroid ultrasound and orbital computed tomography findings. It was RNA transcripts that yielded the amplified TCR beta CDR3 regions. TCR CDR3 underwent first-round RT-PCR with the HTBI primer set. TCRdb re-analysed the multiplex PCR reads in MiXCR, keeping a single row per CDR3 protein. The sample includes hundreds of thousands of distinct CDR3 sequences, approximately 15% of them seen just once.

The receptor was derived from a woman between 35 and 50 years old with Graves' ophthalmopathy. The V gene is TRBV19, the J gene TRBJ1-1; D gene ambiguous. The specimen sequenced was blood. The CDR3 DNA reads as TGTGCCAGTAGCCCGGGATCGGAGCCGGAGGCAAACACTGAAGCTTTCTTT. It is translated as CASSPGSEPEANTEAFF.